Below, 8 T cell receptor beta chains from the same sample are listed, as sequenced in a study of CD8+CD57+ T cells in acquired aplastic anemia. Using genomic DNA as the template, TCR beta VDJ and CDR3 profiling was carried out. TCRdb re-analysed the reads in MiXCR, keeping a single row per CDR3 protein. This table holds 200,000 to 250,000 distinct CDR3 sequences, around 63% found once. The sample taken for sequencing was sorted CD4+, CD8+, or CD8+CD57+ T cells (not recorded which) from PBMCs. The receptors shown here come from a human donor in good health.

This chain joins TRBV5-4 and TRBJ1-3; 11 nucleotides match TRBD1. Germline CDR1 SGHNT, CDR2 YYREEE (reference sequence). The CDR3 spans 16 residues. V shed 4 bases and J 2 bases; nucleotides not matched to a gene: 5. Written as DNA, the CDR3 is TGTGCCAGCAGCGCACCGGGACAGGGGGCTGGAAACACCATATATTTT. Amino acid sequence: CASSAPGQGAGNTIYF.

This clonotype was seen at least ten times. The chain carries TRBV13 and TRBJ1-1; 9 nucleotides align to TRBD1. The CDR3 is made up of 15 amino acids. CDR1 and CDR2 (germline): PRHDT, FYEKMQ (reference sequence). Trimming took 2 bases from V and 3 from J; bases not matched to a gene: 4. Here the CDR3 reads CASSLWGQGHTEAFF. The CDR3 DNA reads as TGTGCCAGCAGCTTATGGGGACAGGGACACACTGAAGCTTTCTTT.

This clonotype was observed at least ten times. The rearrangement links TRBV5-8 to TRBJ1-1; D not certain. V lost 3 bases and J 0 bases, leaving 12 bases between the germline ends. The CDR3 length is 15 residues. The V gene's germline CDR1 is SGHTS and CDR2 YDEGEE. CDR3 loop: CASSWMGKLNTEAFF. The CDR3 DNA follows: TGTGCCAGCAGCTGGATGGGGAAACTGAACACTGAAGCTTTCTTT.

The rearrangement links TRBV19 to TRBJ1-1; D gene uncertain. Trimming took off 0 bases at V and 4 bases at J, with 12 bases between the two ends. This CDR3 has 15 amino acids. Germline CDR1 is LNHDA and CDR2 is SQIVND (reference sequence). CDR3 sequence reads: CASSIEKVPSTEAFF. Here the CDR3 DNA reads TGTGCCAGTAGTATAGAGAAGGTCCCCTCCACTGAAGCTTTCTTT.

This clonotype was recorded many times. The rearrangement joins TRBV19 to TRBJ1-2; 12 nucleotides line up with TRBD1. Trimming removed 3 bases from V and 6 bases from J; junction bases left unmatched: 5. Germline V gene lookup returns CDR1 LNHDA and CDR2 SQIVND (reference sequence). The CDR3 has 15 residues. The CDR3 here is CASSIPGQGANGYTF. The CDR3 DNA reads TGTGCCAGTAGTATCCCGGGACAGGGGGCGAATGGCTACACCTTC.

CDR3 sequence reads: CASSLSGSHVGRELFF. DNA of the CDR3: TGTGCCAGCAGTCTCTCCGGGAGTCACGTTGGCAGGGAGCTGTTTTTT. This sequence joins TRBV2 and TRBJ2-2; tentatively, D is TRBD2 (6 bases). Looked up from germline, CDR1 is SNHLY and CDR2 is FYNNEI. The CDR3 extends over 16 amino acids. Deletions cut 5 bases from V and 9 bases from J, with 22 bases between.

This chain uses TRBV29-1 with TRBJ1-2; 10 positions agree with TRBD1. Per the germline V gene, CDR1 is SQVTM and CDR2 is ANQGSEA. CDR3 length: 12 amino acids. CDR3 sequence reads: CSSRRTGGSYTF. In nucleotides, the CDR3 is TGCAGTTCCCGTCGGACAGGGGGAAGCTACACCTTC.

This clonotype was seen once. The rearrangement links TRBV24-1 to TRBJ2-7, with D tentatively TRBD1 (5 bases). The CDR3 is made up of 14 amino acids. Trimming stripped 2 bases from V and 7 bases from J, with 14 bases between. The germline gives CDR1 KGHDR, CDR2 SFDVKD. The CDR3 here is CATSDSGRAQEQYF. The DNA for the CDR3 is TGTGCCACCAGTGATTCCGGCAGGGCGCAAGAGCAGTACTTC.